This is a list of T cell receptor beta chains from one sample in a study of cytomegalovirus exposure and HLA in healthy donors. Using immunoSEQ multiplex PCR, the repertoire was profiled, and TCRdb retains in-frame clones only, with some absent. The profile shows under 200,000 clones, 60% to 85% of them singletons. Sequencing was performed on PBMCs. The receptor source for this set is a woman aged 35 to 49 in good health and CMV-seronegative. Both conserved end residues are part of each CDR3. The D gene is left open where the match is weak. Rows give clone size only sometimes, using once, few, many, or a class for an expanded clone.

d_gene: TRBD2; j_gene: TRBJ2-5; len: 13; v_gene: TRBV27; abundance: .; CDR3aa: CASRGTSGETQYF; CDR3nt: TGTGCCAGCAGGGGGACTAGCGGAGAGACCCAGTACTTC
d_gene: TRBD2; j_gene: TRBJ2-3; len: 15; v_gene: TRBV4-1; abundance: .; CDR3aa: CASSQTGLVTDTQYF; CDR3nt: TGCGCCAGCAGCCAAACGGGACTAGTCACAGATACGCAGTATTTT
d_gene: .; j_gene: TRBJ2-5; len: 13; v_gene: TRBV5-4; abundance: .; CDR3aa: CASSFDLGETQYF; CDR3nt: TGTGCCAGCAGCTTTGACTTGGGAGAGACCCAGTACTTC
d_gene: TRBD1; j_gene: TRBJ1-1; len: 14; v_gene: TRBV5-6; abundance: few; CDR3aa: CASSLKFRGPEAFF; CDR3nt: TGTGCCAGCAGCTTAAAGTTTAGGGGGCCCGAAGCTTTCTTT
d_gene: TRBD2; j_gene: TRBJ2-7; len: 14; v_gene: TRBV6-1; abundance: .; CDR3aa: CASSEGTSVKEQYF; CDR3nt: TGTGCCAGCAGTGAAGGGACTAGCGTCAAAGAGCAGTACTTC
d_gene: TRBD1; j_gene: TRBJ2-7; len: 14; v_gene: TRBV11-2; abundance: .; CDR3aa: CASSRDRGSYEQYF; CDR3nt: TGTGCCAGCAGCCGGGACAGGGGATCCTACGAGCAGTACTTC
d_gene: .; j_gene: TRBJ1-1; len: 13; v_gene: TRBV27; abundance: .; CDR3aa: CASSFSRNTEAFF; CDR3nt: TGTGCCAGCAGTTTTTCCAGGAACACTGAAGCTTTCTTT
d_gene: TRBD1; j_gene: TRBJ1-6; len: 15; v_gene: TRBV2; abundance: .; CDR3aa: CASSDRGRDNSPLHF; CDR3nt: TGTGCCAGCAGCGACAGGGGGCGGGATAATTCACCCCTCCACTTT
d_gene: .; j_gene: TRBJ1-1; len: 14; v_gene: TRBV5-1; abundance: .; CDR3aa: CASSLGQENTEAFF; CDR3nt: TGCGCCAGCAGCTTGGGACAGGAGAACACTGAAGCTTTCTTT
d_gene: TRBD1; j_gene: TRBJ1-2; len: 15; v_gene: TRBV5-1; abundance: .; CDR3aa: CASSPTGVRAYGYTF; CDR3nt: TGCGCCAGCAGCCCGACAGGGGTCAGGGCCTATGGCTACACCTTC